This T cell receptor (beta chain) was sequenced in a study of blood T cell repertoires in COVID-19 (dated by TCRdb to the early 2020s). Regarding the study in general: The collaborator samples originated in the United States, Italy and Spain and spanned the acute and convalescent phases of COVID-19. The material from the prospective study consisted of cDNA or gDNA derived from T cells, B-cell-depleted T cells, or PBMCs. The repertoires were released in a freely available public database meant as a resource for research on the immune response to SARS-CoV-2. Sample metadata almost always included a de-identified subject ID, COVID-19 status, age in years and sex. Subjects who had been exposed to COVID-19, were actively infected with it, or had recovered from it provided the deeply sampled blood TCRbeta repertoires that made up the dataset. Samples came from the ongoing ImmuneRACE study (first 160 participants) plus 1,254 subjects from 6 global collaborators. Where HLA class I and class II types were available, the types were taken from metadata supplied by the sample provider, not from assay-based typing.

The CDR3 covers 12 residues, taking in both the cysteine and the phenylalanine. Here the CDR3 DNA is all that survives: 36 bases in frame from base 1. After removal of 2 bases from V and 5 bases from J, the junction retains 2 bases not matched to a gene. Based on the germline V gene (reference sequence), the CDR1 and CDR2 sequences are GTSNPN and SVGIG. What the authors observed across the whole study: The amount of clinical and demographic metadata varied by source and participant and was provided uncurated.

In the prospective study, participants were about 18 to 90 years old, resided in about 25 geographic areas of the United States, and were enrolled through a virtual design. In the prospective study, participants were assigned to cohorts based on the clinical history participants reported in a screening survey and a study questionnaire. Each participant in the prospective study had whole blood, serum and a nasopharyngeal or oropharyngeal swab collected by mobile phlebotomists. Over a roughly 2-month period, participants in the prospective study had the option of providing additional blood draws and questionnaires. Prospective study blood samples were shipped either frozen or at room temperature before DNA extraction. A word on this clone: Its antigen is unknown. No base quality information exists; no much larger clone differs at one position.

The immunoSEQ Assay, a bias-controlled multiplex PCR, was used to amplify TCRbeta CDR3 regions from genomic DNA. The study's own analysis went as follows. Within the assay, amplification of reference gene primers was used to estimate how many nucleated cells each sample contained. To quantify the absolute abundance of each unique TCRbeta CDR3 rearrangement, sequence reads were collapsed and filtered. For each sample, productive Simpson clonality was calculated as the square root of Simpson's diversity index across productive rearrangements. The clones in this table, taken by TCRdb from immuneACCESS, are in-frame only. Not every clone is retained; where verified, under half of the shortfall comes from an unresolved V gene, and the cause of the rest is unknown. The V and J calls and clone size come from that table; D and trimming were worked out from the DNA. The sample table holds 200,000 to 250,000 clones, of which approximately 90% were seen once. The ten largest clones capture over 9% of the sample.

This TCR derives from a young man with acute COVID-19. Source material: PBMCs or T cells enriched from blood (not recorded which). This sequence uses TRBV30 and TRBJ2-7, and TRBD1 matches 8 of the central bases. The CDR3: CAWSWTGNEQYF. The base sequence is TGTGCCTGGAGTTGGACAGGGAACGAGCAGTACTTC.